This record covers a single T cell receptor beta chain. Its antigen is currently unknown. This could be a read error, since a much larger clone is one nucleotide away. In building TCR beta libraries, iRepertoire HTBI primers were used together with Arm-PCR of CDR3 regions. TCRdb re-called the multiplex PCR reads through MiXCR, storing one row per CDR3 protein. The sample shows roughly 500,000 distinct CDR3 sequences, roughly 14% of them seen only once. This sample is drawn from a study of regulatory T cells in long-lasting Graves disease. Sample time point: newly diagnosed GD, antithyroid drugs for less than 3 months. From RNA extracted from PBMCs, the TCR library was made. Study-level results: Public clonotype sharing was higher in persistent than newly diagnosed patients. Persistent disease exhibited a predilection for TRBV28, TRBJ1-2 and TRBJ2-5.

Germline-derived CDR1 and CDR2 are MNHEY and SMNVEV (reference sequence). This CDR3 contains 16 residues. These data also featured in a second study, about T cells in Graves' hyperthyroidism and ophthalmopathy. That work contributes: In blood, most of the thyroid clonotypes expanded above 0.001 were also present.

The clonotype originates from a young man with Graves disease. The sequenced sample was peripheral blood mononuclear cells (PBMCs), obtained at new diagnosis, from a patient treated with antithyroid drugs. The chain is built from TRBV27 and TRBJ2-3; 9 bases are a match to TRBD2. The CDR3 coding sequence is TGTGCCAGCGGTTTAGGGACTAGCCCTAGCACAGATACGCAGTATTTT. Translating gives CASGLGTSPSTDTQYF.